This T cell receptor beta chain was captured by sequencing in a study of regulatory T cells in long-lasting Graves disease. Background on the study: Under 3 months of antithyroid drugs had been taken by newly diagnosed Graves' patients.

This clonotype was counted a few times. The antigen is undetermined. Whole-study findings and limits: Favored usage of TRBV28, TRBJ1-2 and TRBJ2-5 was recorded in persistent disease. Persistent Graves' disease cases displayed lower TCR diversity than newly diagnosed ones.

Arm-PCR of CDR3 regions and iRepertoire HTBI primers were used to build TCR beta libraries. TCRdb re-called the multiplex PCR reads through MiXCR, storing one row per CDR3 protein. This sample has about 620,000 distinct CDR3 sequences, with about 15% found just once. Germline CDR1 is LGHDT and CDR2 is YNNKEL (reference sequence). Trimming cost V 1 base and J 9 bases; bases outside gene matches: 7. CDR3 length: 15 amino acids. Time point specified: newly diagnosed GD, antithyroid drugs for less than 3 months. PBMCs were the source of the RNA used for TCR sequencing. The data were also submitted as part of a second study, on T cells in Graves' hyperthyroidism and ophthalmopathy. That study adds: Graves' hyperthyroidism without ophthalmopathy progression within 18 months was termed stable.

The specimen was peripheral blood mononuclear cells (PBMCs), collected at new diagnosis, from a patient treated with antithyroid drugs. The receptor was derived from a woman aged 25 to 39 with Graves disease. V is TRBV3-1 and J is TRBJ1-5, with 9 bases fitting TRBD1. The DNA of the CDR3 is TGTGCCAGCAGCCAAGCGGGGACAGGGATTAGGCCCCAGCATTTT. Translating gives CASSQAGTGIRPQHF.